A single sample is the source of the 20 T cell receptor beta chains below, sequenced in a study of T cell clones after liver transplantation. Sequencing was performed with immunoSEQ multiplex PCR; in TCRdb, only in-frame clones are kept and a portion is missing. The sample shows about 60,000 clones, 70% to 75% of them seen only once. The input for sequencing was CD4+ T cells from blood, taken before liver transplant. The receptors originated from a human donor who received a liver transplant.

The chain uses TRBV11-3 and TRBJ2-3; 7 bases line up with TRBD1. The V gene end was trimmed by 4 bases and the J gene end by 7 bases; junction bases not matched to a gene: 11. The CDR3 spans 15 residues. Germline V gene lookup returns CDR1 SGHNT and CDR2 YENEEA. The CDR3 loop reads CASSWYRTGLYTQYF. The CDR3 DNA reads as TGTGCCAGCAGCTGGTATAGGACAGGACTTTATACGCAGTATTTT.

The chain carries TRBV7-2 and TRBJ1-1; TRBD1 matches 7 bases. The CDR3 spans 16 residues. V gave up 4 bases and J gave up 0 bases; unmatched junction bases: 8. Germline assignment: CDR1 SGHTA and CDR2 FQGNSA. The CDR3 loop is CASSSQGVPLNTEAFF. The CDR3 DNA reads TGTGCCAGCAGCTCCCAGGGGGTACCGTTGAACACTGAAGCTTTCTTT.

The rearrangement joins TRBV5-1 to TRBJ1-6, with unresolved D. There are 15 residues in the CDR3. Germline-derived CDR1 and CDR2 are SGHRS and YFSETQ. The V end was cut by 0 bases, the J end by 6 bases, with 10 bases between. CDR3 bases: TGCGCCAGCAGCTTGGCAGTTTCCCTTAATTCACCCCTCCACTTT. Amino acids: CASSLAVSLNSPLHF.

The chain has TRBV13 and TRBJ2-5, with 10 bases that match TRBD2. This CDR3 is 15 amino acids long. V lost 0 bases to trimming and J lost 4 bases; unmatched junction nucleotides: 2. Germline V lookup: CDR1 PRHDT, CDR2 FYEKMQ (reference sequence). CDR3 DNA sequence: TGTGCCAGCAGCTTAGGCCTAGCGGGGGCAGAGACCCAGTACTTC. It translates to CASSLGLAGAETQYF.

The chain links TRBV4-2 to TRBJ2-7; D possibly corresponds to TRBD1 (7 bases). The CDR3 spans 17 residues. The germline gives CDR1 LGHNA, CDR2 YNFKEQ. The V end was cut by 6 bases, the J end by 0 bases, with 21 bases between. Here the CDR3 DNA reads TGTGCCAGCAGTCGGAACGGGGGACAGCGGAGCTCCTACGAGCAGTACTTC. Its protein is CASSRNGGQRSSYEQYF.

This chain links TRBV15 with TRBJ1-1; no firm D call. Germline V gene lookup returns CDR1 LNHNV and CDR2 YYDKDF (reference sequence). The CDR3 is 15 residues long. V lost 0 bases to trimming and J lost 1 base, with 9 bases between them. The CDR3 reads CATSRDRRQNTEAFF. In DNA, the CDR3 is TGTGCCACCAGCAGAGATCGACGACAGAACACTGAAGCTTTCTTT.

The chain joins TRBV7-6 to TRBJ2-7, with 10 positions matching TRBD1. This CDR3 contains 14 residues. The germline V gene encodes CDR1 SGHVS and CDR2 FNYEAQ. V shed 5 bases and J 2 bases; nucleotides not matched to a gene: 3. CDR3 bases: TGTGCCAGCAGCCTCGGGACAGGGGCCTACGAGCAGTACTTC. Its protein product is CASSLGTGAYEQYF.

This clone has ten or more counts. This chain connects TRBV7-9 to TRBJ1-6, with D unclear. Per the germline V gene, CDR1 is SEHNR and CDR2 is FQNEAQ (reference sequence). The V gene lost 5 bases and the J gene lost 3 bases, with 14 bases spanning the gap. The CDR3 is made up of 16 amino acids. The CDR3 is CASSLEAVNYNSPLHF. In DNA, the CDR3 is TGTGCCAGCAGCCTTGAGGCAGTCAACTATAATTCACCCCTCCACTTT.

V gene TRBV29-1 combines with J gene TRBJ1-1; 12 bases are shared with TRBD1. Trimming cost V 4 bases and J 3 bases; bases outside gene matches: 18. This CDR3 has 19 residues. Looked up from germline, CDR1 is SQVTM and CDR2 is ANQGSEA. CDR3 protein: CSVGSTPGTGGDGDTEAFF. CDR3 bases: TGCAGCGTTGGGTCGACCCCCGGGACAGGGGGCGATGGGGACACTGAAGCTTTCTTT.

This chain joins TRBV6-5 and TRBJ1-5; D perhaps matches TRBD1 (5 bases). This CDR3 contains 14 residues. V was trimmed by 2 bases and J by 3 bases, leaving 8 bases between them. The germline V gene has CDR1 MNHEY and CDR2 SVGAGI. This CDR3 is CASSYRGNNQPQHF. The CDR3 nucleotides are TGTGCCAGCAGTTACAGGGGCAACAATCAGCCCCAGCATTTT.

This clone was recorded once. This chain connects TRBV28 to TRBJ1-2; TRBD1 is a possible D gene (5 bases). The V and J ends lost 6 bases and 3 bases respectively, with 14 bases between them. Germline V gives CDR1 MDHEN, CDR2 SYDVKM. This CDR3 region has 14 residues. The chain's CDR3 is CASRSGTDDYGYTF. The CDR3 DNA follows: TGTGCCAGCAGGAGCGGGACGGACGACTATGGCTACACCTTC.

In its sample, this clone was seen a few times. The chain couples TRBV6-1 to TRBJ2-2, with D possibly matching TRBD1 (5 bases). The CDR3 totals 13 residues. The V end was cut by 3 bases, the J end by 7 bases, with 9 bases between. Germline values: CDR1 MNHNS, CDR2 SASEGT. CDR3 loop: CASSDSGYGELFF. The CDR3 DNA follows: TGTGCCAGCAGTGATTCAGGGTACGGGGAGCTGTTTTTT.

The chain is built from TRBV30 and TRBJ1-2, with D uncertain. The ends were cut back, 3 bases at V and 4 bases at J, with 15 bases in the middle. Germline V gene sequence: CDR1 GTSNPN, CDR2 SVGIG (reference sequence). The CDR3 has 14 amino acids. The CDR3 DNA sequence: TGTGCCTGGAGACACCCGACACTCTTCTATGGCTACACCTTC. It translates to CAWRHPTLFYGYTF.

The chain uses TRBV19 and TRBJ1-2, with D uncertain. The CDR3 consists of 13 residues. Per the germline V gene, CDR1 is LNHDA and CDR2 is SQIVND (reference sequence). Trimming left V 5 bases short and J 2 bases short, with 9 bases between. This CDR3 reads CASSPGRNYGYTF. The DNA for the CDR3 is TGTGCCAGTAGTCCCGGTAGAAACTATGGCTACACCTTC.

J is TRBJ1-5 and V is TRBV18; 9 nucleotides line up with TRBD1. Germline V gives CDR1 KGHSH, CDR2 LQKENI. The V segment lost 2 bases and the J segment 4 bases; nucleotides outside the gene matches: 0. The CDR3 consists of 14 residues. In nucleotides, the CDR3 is TGTGCCAGCTCACCAGGACAGGGGAATCAGCCCCAGCATTTT. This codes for CASSPGQGNQPQHF.

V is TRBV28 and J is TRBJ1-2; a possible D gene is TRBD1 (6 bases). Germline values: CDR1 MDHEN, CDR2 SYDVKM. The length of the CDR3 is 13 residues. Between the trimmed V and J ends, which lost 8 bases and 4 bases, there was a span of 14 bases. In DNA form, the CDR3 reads TGTGCCAGCGGGGTTGGACAGTCCTATGGCTACACCTTC. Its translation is CASGVGQSYGYTF.

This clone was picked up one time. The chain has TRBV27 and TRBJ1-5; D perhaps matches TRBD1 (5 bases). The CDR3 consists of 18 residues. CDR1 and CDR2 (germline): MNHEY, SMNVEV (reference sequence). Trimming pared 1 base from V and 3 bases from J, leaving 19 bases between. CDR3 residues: CASSLFRRDGSSNQPQHF. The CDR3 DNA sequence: TGTGCCAGCAGTTTATTCAGGAGGGACGGTAGCTCCAATCAGCCCCAGCATTTT.

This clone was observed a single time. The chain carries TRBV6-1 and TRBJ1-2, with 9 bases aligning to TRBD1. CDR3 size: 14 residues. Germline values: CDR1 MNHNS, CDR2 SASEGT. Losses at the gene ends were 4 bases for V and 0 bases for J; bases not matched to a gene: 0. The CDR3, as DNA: TGTGCCAGCAGTGGGACAGGGGCTAACTATGGCTACACCTTC. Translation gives CASSGTGANYGYTF.

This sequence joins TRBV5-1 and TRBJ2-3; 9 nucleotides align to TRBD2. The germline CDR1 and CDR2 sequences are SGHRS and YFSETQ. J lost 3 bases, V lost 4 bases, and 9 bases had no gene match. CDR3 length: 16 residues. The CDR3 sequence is CASSPPLAGETDTQYF. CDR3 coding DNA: TGCGCCAGCAGCCCTCCTTTAGCGGGGGAGACAGATACGCAGTATTTT.

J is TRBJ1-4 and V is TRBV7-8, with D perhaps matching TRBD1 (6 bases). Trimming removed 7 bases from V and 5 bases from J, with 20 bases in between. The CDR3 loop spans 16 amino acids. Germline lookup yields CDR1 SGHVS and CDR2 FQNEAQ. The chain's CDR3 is CASTLTGQHRNEKLFF. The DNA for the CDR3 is TGTGCCAGCACCCTAACCGGACAGCATCGAAATGAAAAACTGTTTTTT.